This T cell receptor (beta chain) was retrieved from a study of shared clonotypes between healthy human individuals. Findings and limits, study-wide: Unshared clonotypes carried lower generation probabilities than those common to all four donors. There were few donors, and this limited the genetic and exposure-history diversity represented.

This CDR3 has 15 amino acids. The germline V gene has CDR1 SGHRS and CDR2 YFSETQ. Trimming removed 4 bases from V and 3 bases from J, with 13 bases in between. A note on this clone: Its antigen is as yet unknown.

The method was immunoSEQ multiplex PCR; TCRdb's version includes in-frame clones alone and lacks a portion of them. This table has 2 million to 2.5 million clones, roughly 92% appearing once. The genes are TRBV5-1 and TRBJ2-2; no clear D. The sequence was obtained from a man between 18 and 35 years old in good health. Some clones in this sample may be carry-over from other donors' samples. Sequenced input: naive CD4+ T cells from PBMCs. Indicated subset: CD45RA+ positively selected. The CDR3 nucleotides are TGCGCCAGCAGCCCCGGGCCGATGGACACCGGGGAGCTGTTTTTT. As protein: CASSPGPMDTGELFF.